Below, one TCR beta chain is given with its context. With 5 bases removed from V and 10 bases from J, the gap between germline ends came to 14 bases. The CDR3 loop spans 12 amino acids. These data belong to a study of preoperative IRX-2 immunotherapy in early breast cancer. This table comes from immunoSEQ multiplex PCR, and its TCRdb copy is limited to in-frame clones, with some not included. The data contain 30,000 to 35,000 clones, roughly four fifths of them singletons. Treatment denoted: preoperative locoregional IRX-2 cytokine immunotherapy. Preoperative locoregional IRX-2 cytokine immunotherapy was tested in the phase Ib source study.

This TCR was recovered from a human donor with breast cancer. The gene calls are TRBV6-7 and TRBJ1-1; D gene uncertain. TRBV6-7 is an ORF; its function is uncertain. The sequences come from lymph node tissue, collected from a patient treated with IRX-2 immunotherapy. The CDR3 coding sequence is TGTGCCAGCAGTATGGACGGTCCGAGAGCTTTCTTT. Its translation: CASSMDGPRAFF.